This T cell receptor beta chain was profiled in a study of T-cell memory formation after mild COVID-19. As for the study in general: Clusters were largely donor specific.

Details on this clonotype: Its specificity is unknown.

Study results and limitations: Day 15 to 85 contractors were CD4/CD8 balanced; later expanders leaned CD4+. Those CD4+ clones that contracted were mainly in CM and EM (CD8+ ones in EMRA).

Amplification by 5'RACE using constant-segment primers produced TCR alpha and TCR beta cDNA libraries that carried sample barcodes and UMIs. TCRdb reprocessed the 5' RACE reads via MiXCR and lists one record per CDR3 protein. This sample has approximately 150,000 distinct CDR3 sequences, with 15% to 20% found just once. CDR1 is DFQATT and CDR2 is SNEGSKA in the germline V gene (reference sequence). The ends lost 5 bases at V and 5 bases at J; junction bases unmatched: 7. The CDR3 is made up of 13 amino acids. The rearrangement joins TRBV20-1 to TRBJ2-5; 8 nucleotides agree with TRBD2. The source material was PBMCs or a T cell subset sorted from them (not recorded which). This TCR came from an adult woman who had mild COVID-19 (a few samples of this study predate the infection). Cell type and time point are not known. The CDR3 DNA reads TGCAGTGCTGCACCGGGACTAGTTGAGACCCAGTACTTC. This sequence encodes CSAAPGLVETQYF.